This T cell receptor (beta chain) was obtained from a study of glioma-infiltrating T cells after dendritic cell vaccination. Time point given: after dendritic cell vaccination, including at tumor progression/relapse. The method was immunoSEQ multiplex PCR; TCRdb's version includes in-frame clones alone and lacks a portion of them. This table holds roughly 80,000 clones, around 86% found once. The germline gives CDR1 PRHDT, CDR2 FYEKMQ (reference sequence). CDR3 length: 14 amino acids. V lost 4 bases and J 4 bases, leaving 10 bases between the germline ends. Material: blood, obtained after dendritic cell vaccination. The receptor was derived from a human donor with glioblastoma. The chain uses TRBV13 and TRBJ1-4; D may be TRBD1 (6 bases). The CDR3 protein is CASSSDRFNEKLFF. Written as DNA, the CDR3 is TGTGCCAGCAGCTCGGACAGATTTAATGAAAAACTGTTTTTT.